A single sample is the source of the 10 T cell receptor beta chains below, sequenced in a study of CD8+ T cells in alopecia areata. Specified treatment: oral pan-JAK inhibitor, 5-10 mg twice daily. cDNA serving as the sequencing template came from extracted, reverse transcribed RNA. The protocol was immunoSEQ multiplex PCR, while the TCRdb copy is restricted to in-frame clones and leaves out a portion. The sample shows 80,000 or so clones, around 61% of them seen only once. Sequencing was performed on CD8+ T cells sorted from blood, taken at week 24, from a patient treated with tofacitinib. Source of these receptors: a human donor with alopecia areata.

This clone has a handful of counts. At one end the junction does not follow the germline gene, possibly because of a read error. CDR3 nucleotides: TGCGCCAGCAGCCAAGATCCGGGCTTGGGGCAGTTCTTC. It is translated as CASSQDPGLGQFF. This chain uses TRBV11-2 with TRBJ2-1, with D unresolved. This CDR3 has 13 amino acids. The germline V gene encodes CDR1 SGHAT and CDR2 FQNNGV.

This clone was counted only a few times. V usage is TRBV27 and J usage is TRBJ2-7; 7 bases agree with TRBD2. The CDR3 covers 15 residues. V shed 3 bases and J 2 bases; nucleotides not matched to a gene: 7. CDR1 is MNHEY, CDR2 SMNVEV, per germline (reference sequence). In DNA form, the CDR3 reads TGTGCCAGCAGTTTGTCCTCGGGACTACCCTACGAGCAGTACTTC. Protein sequence: CASSLSSGLPYEQYF.

The V call is TRBV6-1, the J call TRBJ2-5; 10 nucleotides match TRBD2. The CDR3 is 14 residues long. Germline V CDR1 and CDR2: MNHNS, SASEGT. The V gene end was trimmed by 8 bases and the J gene end by 5 bases; junction bases not matched to a gene: 8. The CDR3 DNA reads TGTGCCAGCTCTCCGCTAGCGGGAGTGGAGACCCAGTACTTC. Amino acid sequence: CASSPLAGVETQYF.

This sequence joins TRBV9 and TRBJ1-1; D is perhaps TRBD1 (6 bases). Germline-derived CDR1 and CDR2 are SGDLS and YYNGEE. This CDR3 region has 14 residues. Between the trimmed V and J ends, which lost 2 bases and 5 bases, there was a span of 13 bases. As DNA, the CDR3 is TGTGCCAGCAGCGTTGGGGGCTGGGGAACTGAAGCTTTCTTT. This encodes CASSVGGWGTEAFF.

This clone occurred once. The rearrangement links TRBV9 to TRBJ2-1; perhaps TRBD1 as D (6 bases). Trimming removed 4 bases from V and 2 bases from J, with 13 bases in between. The CDR3 length is 15 residues. The germline gives CDR1 SGDLS, CDR2 YYNGEE. CDR3 loop: CASSLSRGPYNEQFF. CDR3 nucleotides: TGTGCCAGCAGCCTCAGCAGGGGACCCTACAATGAGCAGTTCTTC.

V gene TRBV5-1 combines with J gene TRBJ2-7; 8 positions match TRBD1. The CDR3 covers 13 residues. With V trimmed by 4 bases and J by 3 bases, 3 bases remained unmatched. From germline, CDR1 is SGHRS and CDR2 YFSETQ. In nucleotides, the CDR3 is TGCGCCAGCAGCACCGGACAGGGCTACGAGCAGTACTTC. As protein: CASSTGQGYEQYF.

J is TRBJ2-1 and V is TRBV7-9; D might be TRBD2 (7 bases). The CDR3 has 19 residues. The V end lost 4 bases, the J end lost 0 bases, and 22 bases lay between the germline ends. Germline V CDR1 and CDR2: SEHNR, FQNEAQ (reference sequence). The CDR3 DNA reads TGTGCCAGCAGCTCTGGAGGGGGGGAGCTAAGGAGCTCCTACAATGAGCAGTTCTTC. Amino acid sequence: CASSSGGGELRSSYNEQFF. The whole variable domain, filled in from reference TRBV7-9 and TRBJ2-1, reads DTGVSQNPRHKITKRGQNVTFRCDPISEHNRLYWYRQTLGQGPEFLTYFQNEAQLEKSRLLSDRFSAERPKGSFSTLEIQRTEQGDSAMYLCASSSGGGELRSSYNEQFFGPGTRLTVL.

This clone was seen a single time. This chain connects TRBV4-1 to TRBJ2-6, with unresolved D. CDR3 size: 13 residues. CDR1 is MGHRA, CDR2 YSYEKL, per germline. The V end was cut by 6 bases, the J end by 2 bases, with 5 bases between. This chain's CDR3 is CASSFTGANVLTF. For the CDR3, the DNA is TGCGCCAGCAGTTTCACTGGGGCCAACGTCCTGACTTTC.

This clone was seen only once. The chain employs TRBV30 and TRBJ2-7, with 9 bases that match TRBD1. This CDR3 region has 14 residues. V trimming: 1 base; J trimming: 2 bases; junction bases outside the gene matches: 3. Germline CDR1 and CDR2: GTSNPN and SVGIG (reference sequence). The CDR3 sequence is CAWSAGQGAYEQYF. The CDR3 region has the DNA TGTGCCTGGAGTGCGGGACAGGGCGCCTACGAGCAGTACTTC. The variable domain in full, with the rest retrieved from reference TRBV30 and TRBJ2-7, is SQTIHQWPATLVQPVGSPLSLECTVEGTSNPNLYWYRQAAGRGLQLLFYSVGIGQISSEVPQNLSASRPQDRQFILSSKKLLLSDSGFYLCAWSAGQGAYEQYFGPGTRLTVT.

The chain uses TRBV11-2 and TRBJ2-2; 13 bases are a match to TRBD2. The CDR3 spans 18 residues. The J segment lost 7 bases and the V segment lost 5 bases, leaving 13 bases of the junction unmatched. Germline V gene data show CDR1 as SGHAT and CDR2 as FQNNGV. CDR3 residues: CASSTWTSGRSTDGELFF. In DNA form, the CDR3 reads TGTGCCAGCAGCACCTGGACTAGCGGGAGAAGTACGGACGGGGAGCTGTTTTTT.